The clone carrying this T cell receptor beta chain was counted between two and nine times. Its antigen is still unknown. This specimen belongs to a study of T-cell memory formation after mild COVID-19. Study-wide findings and caveats: There were some responding clones in pre-infection memory, which suggested that cross-reactive memory had joined. Later expanders leaned CD4+, whereas day 15 to 85 contracting clones were balanced CD4/CD8. For contracting clones, CD4+ ones sat mainly in CM and EM, CD8+ in EMRA.

UMIs and sample barcodes were carried by the TCR alpha and TCR beta cDNA libraries that 5'RACE produced using constant-segment primers. A single record per CDR3 protein comes from TCRdb applying MiXCR to the 5' RACE reads. The sample shows some 290,000 distinct CDR3 sequences, about a sixth of them seen only once. This clonotype was sampled from a young man who had mild COVID-19 (a few samples of this study predate the infection). Cell type and time point are not known. The source material was PBMCs or a T cell subset sorted from them (not recorded which).

CDR3 nucleotides: TGCAGTGCGCCCGTCCAGGGTTGGCGAGAGACCCAGTACTTC. Residues: CSAPVQGWRETQYF. V is TRBV20-1 and J is TRBJ2-5, with D perhaps matching TRBD1 (5 bases). Germline assignment: CDR1 DFQATT and CDR2 SNEGSKA (reference sequence). The CDR3 spans 14 residues. V gave up 6 bases and J gave up 4 bases, with 18 bases separating them.